This TCR beta chain was sequenced during a study of human T cells and chemical hapten exposure (dated by TCRdb to the early 2020s). As for the study more broadly: For sensitization, 2% DPC in acetone was applied to a 2 cm by 2 cm area of upper inner arm skin. Blood samples were taken from patients before sensitization (week 0) and at 2, 6 and about 24 weeks after DPC sensitization. The patient cohort, mostly female, included alopecia areata with under or over 50% scalp involvement, alopecia totalis and alopecia universalis. Patch testing on the upper back used Finn chambers containing 0.01% DPC, with scoring done after 6 days according to International Contact Dermatitis Research Group standards. Libraries were pooled for sequencing, and variation in per-sample TCR yields was attributed mainly to small differences in library volumes within the pool. Roughly 30 alopecia patients gave blood for TCR sequencing at one to four time points (pre-sensitization, 2, 6 and 24 weeks). In alopecia patients, the study followed how the peripheral blood TCR repertoire changed in vivo over primary and secondary sensitization to diphenylcyclopropenone (DPC), a hapten. Throughout the study period of approximately 23 weeks, patients also received therapeutic DPC doses to the scalp every week.

Summary of the overall study and its limitations: Repeated subsampling changed both the strength of the expansion versus patch-test correlation and the threshold at which that correlation became significant. All patients had alopecia, a presumed autoimmune disease, so their immune response might differ from that of healthy individuals. DPC sensitization did not change the number of TCRs with a frequency above 1 in 1000, and there was no evidence of changes in global repertoire structure. A positive correlation was found between the number of PT1 expanded TCRs and patch test score, with significance reached at thresholds 8, 16 and 32 but not 4. Expanded TCRs formed significantly more large CDR3 similarity clusters than pre-sensitization or healthy control sets, consistent with antigen-driven responses.

The library relied on RACE. For sequencing, a NextSeq 500 was employed. Library preparation attached unique molecular identifiers to individual cDNA molecules for quantitative, reproducible TCR counting. Both TCR alpha and TCR beta chains were sequenced from each blood RNA sample. The authors' analysis ran thus. Samples had a median of roughly 91,000 TCRs, with a range from about 23,224 to 700,000. V, J and CDR3 annotation of the TCR reads was performed with the Decombinator software suite. For PS versus PT1 abundance plots, all samples were subsampled to the same number of TCRs (28,000). TCRs were defined as expanded if absent before sensitization and observed at least eight times at the 2-week time point. The raw public reads went through TCRdb reprocessing: fastp at Q25, MiXCR clone calling, in-frame beta chains kept. Every entry covers one CDR3 protein and lists the most common genes and DNA from its rows. TCRdb, rather than the study authors, made the V and J calls. Recorded for this sample are some 120,000 distinct CDR3 sequences; 9.5% to 13% of them occurred a single time. The biggest ten clones account for about 1.4% of the sample.

This clonotype was detected only a few times. This receptor's antigen is unknown. No clone much larger than this one lies a single base away; base qualities are absent. Relative to germline, V is 3 bases shorter and J is 3 bases shorter, with 5 bases between their ends. CDR1 and CDR2 (WNHNN, SYGVQD) derive from the germline V gene (reference sequence). Measured from the cysteine to the phenylalanine, the CDR3 is 12 residues long. Solely the CDR3 DNA is kept, with 36 bases framed from the first base. The time point label corresponds to: patch test 1, 2 weeks after DPC sensitization. The treatment or condition label here, explained by the study, means: therapeutic diphenylcyclopropenone sensitization with weekly scalp DPC. Blood at each patch-test visit was drawn before the patch test was applied. Patients were eligible if aged 18 to 70, diagnosed with alopecia and judged suitable for DPC therapy, and pregnant patients were excluded. Total RNA was extracted from unfractionated whole blood that had been collected in Tempus Blood RNA tubes.

The chain is assembled from TRBV10-1 and TRBJ1-2, with the D gene uncertain. Source: whole blood, taken in connection with sensitization to the hapten diphenylcyclopropenone (DPC). The source is a woman aged 45-65 years with alopecia areata. Some clones in this sample may be carry-over from other donors' samples. The CDR3 region reads CASSDSYYGYTF. The DNA sequence is given as TGCGCCAGCAGTGACTCGTACTATGGCTACACCTTC.